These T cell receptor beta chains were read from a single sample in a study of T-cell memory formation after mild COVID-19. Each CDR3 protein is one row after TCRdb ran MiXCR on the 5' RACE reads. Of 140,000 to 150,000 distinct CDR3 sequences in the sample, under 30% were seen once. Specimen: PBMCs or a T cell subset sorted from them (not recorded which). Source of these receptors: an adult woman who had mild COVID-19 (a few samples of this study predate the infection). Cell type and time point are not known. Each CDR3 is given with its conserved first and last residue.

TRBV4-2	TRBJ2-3	CASSHIGADTQYF
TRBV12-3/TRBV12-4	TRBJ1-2	CASTQGGGYGYTF
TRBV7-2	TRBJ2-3	CASSLHFTGTSGTADTQYF
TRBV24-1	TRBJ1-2	CATSDSTGGHNYGYTF
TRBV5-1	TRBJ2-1	CASSHSLGGLHNEQFF
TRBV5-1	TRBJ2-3	CASSFTQGEEQYF
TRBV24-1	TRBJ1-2	CATSDWQGVDGYTF
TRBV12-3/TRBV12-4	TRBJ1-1	CASSLKGASTEAFF
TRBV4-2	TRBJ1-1	CASSQVHLVGGTNTEAFF
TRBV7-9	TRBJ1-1	CASSYNEAFF
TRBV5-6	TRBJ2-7	CASSWIGTGVHEQYF
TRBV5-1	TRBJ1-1	CASSLGAAMNTEAFF
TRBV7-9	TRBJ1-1	CASSFPMNTEAFF
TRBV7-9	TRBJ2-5	CASSLGIHQETQYF
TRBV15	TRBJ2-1	CATSSLADYNEQFF
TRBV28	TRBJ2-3	CASSWTASTDTQYF
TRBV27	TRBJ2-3	CASSLTSGGAGTQYF
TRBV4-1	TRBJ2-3	CASSALAGASTDTQYF
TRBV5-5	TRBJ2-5	CASSLGYRGGETQYF
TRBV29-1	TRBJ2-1	CSVEGGYRNEQFF
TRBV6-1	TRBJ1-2	CASSEIGAGGHGYTF
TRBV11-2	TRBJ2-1	CASSVGGDEQLF
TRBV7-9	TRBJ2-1	CASSSRWDGKQFF
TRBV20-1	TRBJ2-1	CSARDQSLAGTFYNEQFF
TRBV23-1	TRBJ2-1	CASSQSREPRGNEQFF
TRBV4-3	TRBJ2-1	CASSQVMTGVGYNEQFF
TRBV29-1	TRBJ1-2	CSVVDRLIGYTF
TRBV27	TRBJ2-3	CASSQTGPTDTQYF
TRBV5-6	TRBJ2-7	CASSLEGQIYEQYF
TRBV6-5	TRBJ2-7	CASSYRPLRSGGLEQYF
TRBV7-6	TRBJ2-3	CASSTQLGGYSTDTQYF